The 18 T cell receptor beta chains presented below share a single source sample, sequenced in a study of blood T cell repertoires in COVID-19. The protocol was immunoSEQ multiplex PCR, while the TCRdb copy is restricted to in-frame clones and leaves out a portion. This sample has about 200,000 clones, with 65% to 90% found just once. The sample was PBMCs or T cells enriched from blood (not recorded which). The origin of the receptors is a woman in her 40s with acute COVID-19.

The chain employs TRBV7-2 and TRBJ2-3; maybe TRBD2 (6 bases). The CDR3 has 16 amino acids. The germline V gene encodes CDR1 SGHTA and CDR2 FQGNSA. Trimming shortened V by 5 bases and J by 4 bases, and 19 bases separated the two germline ends. CDR3 residues: CASSLSGPGRSDTQYF. Written as DNA, the CDR3 is TGTGCCAGCAGCCTATCCGGGCCAGGGAGGTCAGATACGCAGTATTTT.

The CDR3 region has the DNA TGTGCCAGCAGCCCCCGGGAGGGGGGTGGTGTGGCGCAGCAGTTCTTC. It specifies CASSPREGGGVAQQFF. The gene calls are TRBV7-8 and TRBJ2-1; the match to TRBD2 covers 8 bases. The CDR3 loop spans 16 amino acids. Unmatched junction bases numbered 17, after V lost 5 bases and J lost 11 bases. The germline CDR1 and CDR2 sequences are SGHVS and FQNEAQ.

V is TRBV7-9 and J is TRBJ2-3; D is unclear. Trimming took 3 bases from V and 8 from J, leaving 6 bases between them. Germline V gives CDR1 SEHNR, CDR2 FQNEAQ (reference sequence). CDR3 length: 11 residues. The CDR3 region is CASSFSSTQYF. For the CDR3, the DNA is TGTGCCAGCAGCTTTTCTAGTACGCAGTATTTT.

This sequence joins TRBV11-3 and TRBJ2-1; D uncertain. Germline V CDR1 and CDR2: SGHNT, YENEEA. CDR3 length equals 13 residues. V lost 1 base and J lost 4, with 5 bases in between. The CDR3 loop reads CASSLGLYNEQFF. Written as DNA, the CDR3 is TGTGCCAGCAGCTTAGGCCTATACAATGAGCAGTTCTTC.

The chain links TRBV5-4 to TRBJ2-5, with 7 positions matching TRBD1. This CDR3 contains 14 residues. V trimming: 2 bases; J trimming: 1 base; junction bases outside the gene matches: 2. CDR1 and CDR2 from the germline V gene are SGHNT and YYREEE (reference sequence). The CDR3 nucleotides read TGTGCCAGCAGCTTAGGGGACAGCCAAGAGACCCAGTACTTC. This encodes CASSLGDSQETQYF.

The chain employs TRBV3-1 (or the pseudogene TRBV3-2) and TRBJ2-1, with 10 nucleotides matching TRBD2. Germline loops: CDR1 LGHDT, CDR2 YNNKEL (reference sequence). The J segment lost 6 bases and the V segment lost 1 base, leaving 3 bases of the junction unmatched. CDR3 size: 15 residues. The CDR3 DNA follows: TGTGCCAGCAGCCAAGGGACTAGCGGATTCAATGAGCAGTTCTTC. The encoded protein is CASSQGTSGFNEQFF.

This chain links TRBV13 with TRBJ1-4, with D possibly being TRBD1 (5 bases). Germline CDR1 is PRHDT and CDR2 is FYEKMQ (reference sequence). Between the trimmed V and J ends, which lost 6 bases and 5 bases, there was a span of 7 bases. The CDR3 sequence is 12 residues long. The CDR3 region has the DNA TGTGCCAGCAGGGAGGGGAATGAAAAACTGTTTTTT. It specifies CASREGNEKLFF.

This clone has just a few counts. The chain links TRBV7-2 to TRBJ1-5; 8 bases map to TRBD1. Germline V gives CDR1 SGHTA, CDR2 FQGNSA. With V trimmed by 2 bases and J by 11 bases, 11 bases remained unmatched. The CDR3 loop spans 15 amino acids. In nucleotides, the CDR3 is TGTGCCAGCAGCTTAAACCGACAGGGGAGTTTGGCCCAGCATTTT. It codes for CASSLNRQGSLAQHF.

The chain recombines TRBV27 with TRBJ2-2; no clear D. The germline CDR1 and CDR2 sequences are MNHEY and SMNVEV (reference sequence). With 6 bases removed from V and 1 base from J, the gap between germline ends came to 6 bases. This CDR3 has 13 residues. The CDR3 is CASRGGNTGELFF. The DNA for the CDR3 is TGTGCCAGCAGAGGCGGGAACACCGGGGAGCTGTTTTTT.

The V and J genes are TRBV3-1 (or the pseudogene TRBV3-2) and TRBJ2-1; 7 positions match TRBD2. This CDR3 region has 16 residues. Germline V gene lookup returns CDR1 LGHDT and CDR2 YNNKEL (reference sequence). The ends lost 5 bases at V and 4 bases at J; junction bases unmatched: 11. Here the CDR3 DNA reads TGTGCCAGCAGCGAGAGGGAGGGCCCCCCATACAATGAGCAGTTCTTC. This translates into CASSEREGPPYNEQFF.

This clone was seen once. The chain couples TRBV28 to TRBJ2-3; 8 nucleotides align to TRBD2. CDR1 is MDHEN and CDR2 is SYDVKM in the germline V gene. J was trimmed by 8 bases and V by 6 bases; bases with no gene match: 10. This CDR3 has 14 amino acids. CDR3 bases: TGTGCCAGCAGCCTACTAGCGGCCCGGCTTACGCAGTATTTT. It codes for CASSLLAARLTQYF.

V gene TRBV10-2 combines with J gene TRBJ2-5, with a tentative D call TRBD1 (6 bases). The V end lost 4 bases, the J end lost 2 bases, and 14 bases lay between the germline ends. Germline CDR1 and CDR2: WSHSY and SAAADI. The CDR3 consists of 15 residues. CDR3 sequence (DNA): TGCGCCAGCAGTGCAAGACAGGTCCAGCAAGAGACCCAGTACTTC. Translated: CASSARQVQQETQYF.

Points on this clone: Since a much larger clone is just one base distant, this may be a read error. The chain couples TRBV27 to TRBJ1-1, with a tentative D call TRBD1 (6 bases). CDR1 and CDR2 (germline): MNHEY, SMNVEV (reference sequence). V was clipped by 1 base and J by 1 base, with 10 bases between them. The length of the CDR3 is 15 residues. The CDR3 nucleotides are TGTGCCAGCAGTTTATTTACAGGGAGGAACACTGAAGCTTTCTTT. Translation: CASSLFTGRNTEAFF.

The rearrangement joins TRBV13 to TRBJ1-1, with TRBD1 identical over 9 bases. Per the germline V gene, CDR1 is PRHDT and CDR2 is FYEKMQ (reference sequence). Trimming at V came to 5 bases and at J to 3 bases, leaving 10 bases not matched to a gene. This CDR3 has 16 amino acids. Here the CDR3 DNA reads TGTGCCAGCAGCCCCATGGGGACAGGGCCCTACACTGAAGCTTTCTTT. Its translation is CASSPMGTGPYTEAFF.

The chain carries TRBV18 and TRBJ2-7; 9 nucleotides match TRBD1. V trimming: 5 bases; J trimming: 7 bases; junction bases outside the gene matches: 6. Germline values: CDR1 KGHSH, CDR2 LQKENI. There are 13 residues in the CDR3. CDR3 DNA sequence: TGTGCCAGCTCAGGGACAGGGTCGGGGGAGCAGTACTTC. Translated, it gives CASSGTGSGEQYF.

V and J are TRBV7-9 and TRBJ2-1; TRBD1 matches 9 bases. Losses at the gene ends were 1 base for V and 6 bases for J; bases not matched to a gene: 16. CDR1 and CDR2 (germline): SEHNR, FQNEAQ (reference sequence). CDR3 length: 19 residues. The CDR3 protein is CASSLVYHRGREVSNEQFF. The CDR3 DNA reads TGTGCCAGCAGCTTAGTATACCACAGGGGGCGCGAGGTTAGCAATGAGCAGTTCTTC. The full variable domain, completed using reference TRBV7-9 and TRBJ2-1, is DTGVSQNPRHKITKRGQNVTFRCDPISEHNRLYWYRQTLGQGPEFLTYFQNEAQLEKSRLLSDRFSAERPKGSFSTLEIQRTEQGDSAMYLCASSLVYHRGREVSNEQFFGPGTRLTVL.

The V call is TRBV9, the J call TRBJ2-2, with TRBD2 identical over 11 bases. CDR3 length equals 19 residues. V lost 0 bases to trimming and J lost 0 bases; unmatched junction nucleotides: 7. Looked up from germline, CDR1 is SGDLS and CDR2 is YYNGEE. DNA for the CDR3: TGTGCCAGCAGCGTAGCCATACGACTAGCGGGAACGAACACCGGGGAGCTGTTTTTT. It specifies CASSVAIRLAGTNTGELFF. Supplemented by reference TRBV9 and TRBJ2-2, the full variable domain reads DSGVTQTPKHLITATGQRVTLRCSPRSGDLSVYWYQQSLDQGLQFLIQYYNGEERAKGNILERFSAQQFPDLHSELNLSSLELGDSALYFCASSVAIRLAGTNTGELFFGEGSRLTVL.

The CDR3 is CASSLRTGNYNEQFF. DNA of the CDR3: TGTGCCAGCAGCTTGAGGACAGGGAACTACAATGAGCAGTTCTTC. V gene TRBV7-2 combines with J gene TRBJ2-1, with 8 positions matching TRBD1. Germline-derived CDR1 and CDR2 are SGHTA and FQGNSA. V shed 3 bases and J 3 bases; nucleotides not matched to a gene: 4. The CDR3 spans 15 residues.